The following is a T cell receptor (beta chain) sequence with its context. Profiled with immunoSEQ multiplex PCR; TCRdb holds only in-frame clones, not every one. The sample yields about 210,000 clones, 85% to 90% seen once. This entry is derived from a study of blood T cell repertoires in COVID-19. Background on the study: Some COVID-19 samples were acute and others convalescent; all came from the United States, Italy and Spain.

The germline V gene encodes CDR1 SGHNT and CDR2 YENEEA. J gave up 8 bases and V 4 bases, and 8 bases lay outside the gene matches. The length of the CDR3 is 14 residues. The sequence was collected from a woman in her 70s with acute or convalescent COVID-19. The chain couples TRBV11-3 to TRBJ1-1, with 9 bases fitting TRBD1. The sequenced sample consisted of peripheral blood. The CDR3 DNA reads TGTGCCAGCAGCTCACGGACAGGGGAATCAGAAGCTTTCTTT. This encodes CASSSRTGESEAFF.